A single T cell receptor beta chain is shown here with its context. These data are taken from a study of CD8+CD57+ T cells in acquired aplastic anemia. Germline CDR1 is SGHTA and CDR2 is FQGTGA. This CDR3 has 13 amino acids. Trimming cost V 5 bases and J 8 bases; bases outside gene matches: 6. Both TCR beta VDJ combination and CDR3 sequence profiling were carried out. Genomic DNA was the template for this profiling. TCRdb re-called the reads through MiXCR, storing one row per CDR3 protein. The table lists a few hundred thousand distinct CDR3 sequences, 45% to 65% of them singletons. Patients chosen for sequencing had shown CD8+CD57+ cell expansion by flow cytometry.

The TCR sequence derives from a human donor with aplastic anemia. Sequencing used sorted CD4+, CD8+, or CD8+CD57+ T cells (not recorded which) from PBMCs. The chain uses TRBV7-3 and TRBJ1-2; 9 positions agree with TRBD1. The CDR3 loop is CASSRDREDGYTF. The CDR3 nucleotides are TGTGCCAGCAGCCGGGACAGGGAGGACGGCTACACCTTC.